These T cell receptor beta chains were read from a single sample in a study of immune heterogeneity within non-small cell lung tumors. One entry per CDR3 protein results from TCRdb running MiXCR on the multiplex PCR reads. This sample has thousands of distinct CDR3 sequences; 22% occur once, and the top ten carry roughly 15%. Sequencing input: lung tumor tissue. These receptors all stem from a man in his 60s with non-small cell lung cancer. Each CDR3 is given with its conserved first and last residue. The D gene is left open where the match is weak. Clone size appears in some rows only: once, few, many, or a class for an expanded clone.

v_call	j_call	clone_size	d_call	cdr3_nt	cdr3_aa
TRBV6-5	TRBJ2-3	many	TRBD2	TGTGCCAGCAGTTACCCTGAGAAAAAGACTAGCGGGACCCTTAGCACAGATACGCAGTATTTT	CASSYPEKKTSGTLSTDTQYF
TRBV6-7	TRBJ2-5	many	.	TGTGCCGCAACCCCGCTATCAGGGCGAGAGACCCAGTACTTC	CAATPLSGRETQYF
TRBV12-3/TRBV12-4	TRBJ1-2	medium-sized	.	TGTGCCAGCAGTTTAGGGGCTAGTGGCTACACCTTC	CASSLGASGYTF
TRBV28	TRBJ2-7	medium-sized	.	TGTGCCAGCAGTACAATGGTCTTTTACTACGAGCAGTACTTC	CASSTMVFYYEQYF
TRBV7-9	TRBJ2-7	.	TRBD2	TGTGCCAGCTTCCGCTCCGGGACTAGCGGGTGGAGCTCCTACGAGCAGTACTTC	CASFRSGTSGWSSYEQYF
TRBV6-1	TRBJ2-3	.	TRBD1	TGTGCCAGCAGTGAACCTCGACAGGGATCCACAGATACGCAGTATTTT	CASSEPRQGSTDTQYF
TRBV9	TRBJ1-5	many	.	TGTGCCAGCAGCGTAGGTCTAGGGTACAATCAGCCCCAGCATTTT	CASSVGLGYNQPQHF
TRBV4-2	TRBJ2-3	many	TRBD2	TGTGCCAGCAGCCAAGGGGGCCGGGGACTAGTAGATACGCAGTATTTT	CASSQGGRGLVDTQYF
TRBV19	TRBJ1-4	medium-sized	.	TGTGCCAGTAGTAGTTCGGACGAAGGACTGTTTTTT	CASSSSDEGLFF
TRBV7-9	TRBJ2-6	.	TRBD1	TGTGCCAGCAGCTTAGGGACAGGGCCGATCCGTTTTGGGGCCAACGTCCTGACTTTC	CASSLGTGPIRFGANVLTF
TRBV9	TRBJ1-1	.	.	TGTGCCAGCGGCGTAGGGGGTATGGCCCTAATGGGATCTGAAGCTTTCTTT	CASGVGGMALMGSEAFF
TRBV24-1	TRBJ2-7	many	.	TGTGCCACCAGTGTCGGGGCGTCGGGAGAGCAGTACTTC	CATSVGASGEQYF
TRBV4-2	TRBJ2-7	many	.	TGTGCCAGCAGCCAAGATCGCTCCTACGAGCAGTACTTC	CASSQDRSYEQYF
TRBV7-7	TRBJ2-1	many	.	TGTGCTAGCAGCTTAGACCTCGGGGACGGTAATGAGCAGTTCTTC	CASSLDLGDGNEQFF
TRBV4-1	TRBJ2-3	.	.	TGCGCCAGCAGCCTGCTGGTCCGCGCAGATACGCAGTATTTT	CASSLLVRADTQYF
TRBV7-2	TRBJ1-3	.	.	TGTGCCAGCAGCATCGAAACAGGGTTCGCTCGAAACACCATATCTTTT	CASSIETGFARNTISF
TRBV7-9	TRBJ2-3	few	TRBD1	TGTGCCAGCAGCTTAGCGAGGACAGGGCCTAACACAGATACGCAGTATTTT	CASSLARTGPNTDTQYF
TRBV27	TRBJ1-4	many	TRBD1	TGTGCCAGCAGCCGTTCTCTGCGACGTGGGACAGGGGATGAAAAACTGTTTTTT	CASSRSLRRGTGDEKLFF
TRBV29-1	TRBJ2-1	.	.	TGCAGCGTTGAAAGGGTCAATGGGCAGTTCTTC	CSVERVNGQFF
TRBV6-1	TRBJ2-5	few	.	TGTGCCAGCAGTTCCGGGACATCGAGACTGTACCAAGAGACCCAGTACTTC	CASSSGTSRLYQETQYF
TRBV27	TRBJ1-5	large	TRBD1	TGTGCCAGCAGTCTAATGACAGGGATGGGGCCATGGCCCCAGCATTTT	CASSLMTGMGPWPQHF
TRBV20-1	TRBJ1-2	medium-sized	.	TGCAGTGCTTCCATTCTGGGGTATGGCTACACCTTC	CSASILGYGYTF
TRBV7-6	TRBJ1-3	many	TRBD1	TGTGCCAGCAGCCAACAGGGGATTGACACCATATATTTT	CASSQQGIDTIYF
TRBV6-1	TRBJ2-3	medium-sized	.	TGTGCCAGCAGATCGGGCACAGATACGCAGTATTTT	CASRSGTDTQYF
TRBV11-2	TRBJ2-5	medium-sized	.	TGTGCCAGCAGCTTATGGGGCGGAGAGACCCAGTACTTC	CASSLWGGETQYF
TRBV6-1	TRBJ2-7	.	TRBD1	TGTGCCAGCACAGGGGGCAGTTTGGAGCAGTACTTC	CASTGGSLEQYF
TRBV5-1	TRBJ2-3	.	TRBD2	TGCGCCAGCAGCTCGGAACTAGCGGGAGCAGATACGCAGTATTTT	CASSSELAGADTQYF
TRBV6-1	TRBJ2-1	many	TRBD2	TGTGCCAGCAGCGCCCGCGGTGGGCTAGCGGGAGTGGTCACCTACAATGAGCAGTTCTTC	CASSARGGLAGVVTYNEQFF
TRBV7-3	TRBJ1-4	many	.	TGTGCCAGCAGCTTATACGAGCGAGAAAAACTGTTTTTT	CASSLYEREKLFF
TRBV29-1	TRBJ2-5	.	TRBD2	TGCAGCGTTACCATCTCTAGCGGGATGGAGACCGAGTACTTC	CSVTISSGMETEYF
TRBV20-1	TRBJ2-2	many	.	TGCAGTGCTAGAGATCAAGGGGGGGCGCCCACCGGGGAGCTGTTTTTT	CSARDQGGAPTGELFF
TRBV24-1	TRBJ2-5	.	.	TGTGCCACCAGTGATGGGTCAACCGGAGGATTGCAAGATACCCAGTACTTC	CATSDGSTGGLQDTQYF
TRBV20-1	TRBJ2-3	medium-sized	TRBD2	TGCAGTGCTAGAAGGGCGGGAGTGGCCACAGATACGCAGTATTTT	CSARRAGVATDTQYF
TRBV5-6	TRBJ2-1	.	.	TGTGCCGCGAAAAACAATGAGCAGTTCTTC	CAAKNNEQFF
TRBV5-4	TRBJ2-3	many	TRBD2	TGTGCCAGCAGATCCGGGACTATTTCAGATACGCAGTATTTT	CASRSGTISDTQYF
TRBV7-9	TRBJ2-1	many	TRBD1	TGTGCCAGCAGCCAGACCGGGACAGGGTACAATGAGCAGTTCTTC	CASSQTGTGYNEQFF
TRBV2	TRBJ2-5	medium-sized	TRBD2	TGTGCCAGCAGACTCGGACTAGCGTCAAGGGGCTCGGAGACCCAGTACTTC	CASRLGLASRGSETQYF